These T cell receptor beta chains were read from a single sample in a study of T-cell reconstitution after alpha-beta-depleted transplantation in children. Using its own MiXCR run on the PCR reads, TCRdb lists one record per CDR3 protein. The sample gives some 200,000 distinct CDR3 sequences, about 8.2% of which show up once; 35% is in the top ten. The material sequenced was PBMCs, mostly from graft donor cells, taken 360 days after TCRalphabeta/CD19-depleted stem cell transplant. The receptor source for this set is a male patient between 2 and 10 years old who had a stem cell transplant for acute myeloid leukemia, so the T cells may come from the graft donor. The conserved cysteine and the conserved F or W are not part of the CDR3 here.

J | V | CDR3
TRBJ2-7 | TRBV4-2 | AMSPGPSGSKQY
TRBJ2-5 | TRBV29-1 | SVELASGIETQY
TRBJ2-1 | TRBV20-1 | SARAGSLRREQF
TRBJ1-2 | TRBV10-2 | ASSESQGFYGYT
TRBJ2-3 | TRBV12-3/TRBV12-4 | ASRQRTFTDTQY
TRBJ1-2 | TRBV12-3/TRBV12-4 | ASRQFYGYT
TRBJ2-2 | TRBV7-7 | ASSSSSSTWNTGELF
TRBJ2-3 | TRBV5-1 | ASSWASGALDTQY
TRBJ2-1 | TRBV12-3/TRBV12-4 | ASSFYQGVGNEQF
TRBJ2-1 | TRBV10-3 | AIRHGLAGGPAERNEQF
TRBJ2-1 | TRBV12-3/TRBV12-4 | ASRPIVDGLYNEQF
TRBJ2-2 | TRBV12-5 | ASGTPGQGTGELF
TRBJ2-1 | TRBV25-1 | ASSEQGEYNEQF
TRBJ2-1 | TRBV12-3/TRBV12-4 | ASSFRTSGRTLPSVGQF
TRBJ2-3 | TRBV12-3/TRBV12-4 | ASRLLAGGPDTQY
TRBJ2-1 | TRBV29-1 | SVASLAGTVYNEQF
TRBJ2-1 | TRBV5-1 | ASSFEAASGTSYNEQF
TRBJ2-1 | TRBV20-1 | SADRDYNEQF
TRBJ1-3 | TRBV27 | ASRTNTIY
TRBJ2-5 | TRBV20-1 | SAPSGGQETQY
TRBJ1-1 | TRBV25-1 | ASSEYRDGNTEAF
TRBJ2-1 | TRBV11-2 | ASSLSPSSVGTYNEQF
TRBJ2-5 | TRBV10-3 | AISFQETQY